A selection of T cell receptor beta chains follows, all from one sample in a study of blood T cells in healthy people across ages. TCRdb reprocessed the 5' RACE reads with MiXCR, giving one entry per CDR3 protein. The sample contains about a million distinct CDR3 sequences, around 46% of which appear only once. Input material: blood. These receptors came from a man younger than 45 in good health. CDR3s include the opening cysteine and the closing phenylalanine or tryptophan. The D gene is left open where the match is weak. Size values are once, few and many counts, or a class for expanded clones, and some rows have none.

D,V,length,J,size,DNA,CDR3
TRBD2,TRBV20-1,18,TRBJ2-1,few,TGCAGTGCTAGAGGCGGCATGACTAGCGAATTCCCCTACAATGAGCAGTTCTTC,CSARGGMTSEFPYNEQFF
TRBD2,TRBV10-3,17,TRBJ2-7,NA,TGTGCCATCAGTGAGTCCGATGTTAGCGGGGCTTACAATGAGCAGTACTTC,CAISESDVSGAYNEQYF
TRBD2,TRBV18,15,TRBJ2-4,NA,TGTGCCAGCTCACCACAGCGGGGGACGCGTTTGGAGCAGTACTTC,CASSPQRGTRLEQYF
NA,TRBV5-1,14,TRBJ1-1,many,TGCGCCAGCAGCTTGGTTCAGGGTGGGACTGAAGCTTTCTTT,CASSLVQGGTEAFF
NA,TRBV4-1,15,TRBJ2-5,NA,TGCGCCAGCAGCCAACAAGACAGGCTGCAAGAGACCCAGTACTTC,CASSQQDRLQETQYF
TRBD1,TRBV25-1,15,TRBJ1-3,NA,TGTGCCAGCAGTGAAGCAGGGGGGCCTGGAAACACCATATATTTT,CASSEAGGPGNTIYF
TRBD1,TRBV5-1,13,TRBJ1-5,once,TGCGCCAGCAGCTTACAGGGGGGCCGGCCCCAGCATTTT,CASSLQGGRPQHF
NA,TRBV20-1,13,TRBJ2-1,NA,TGCAGTGCTGAAGGGAGCTCCTACAATGAGCAGTTCTTC,CSAEGSSYNEQFF
NA,TRBV11-3,13,TRBJ2-5,NA,TGTGCCAGCAGCTTTTCCCCTCAAGAGACCCAGTACTTC,CASSFSPQETQYF
NA,TRBV7-9,13,TRBJ2-3,few,TGTGCCAGCAGCCCGATAGCAAGAGATACGCAGTATTTT,CASSPIARDTQYF
NA,TRBV3-1,13,TRBJ1-1,NA,TGTGCCAGCAGCCAAGAACGGAGGAGTGGAGCTTTCTTT,CASSQERRSGAFF
TRBD2,TRBV6-2/TRBV6-3,15,TRBJ2-1,few,TGTGCCAGCAACGACCCGACTAGCTATGACAATGAGCAGTTCTTC,CASNDPTSYDNEQFF
NA,TRBV7-2,12,TRBJ2-7,NA,TGTGTCAGCAGCTTAGTGGGTTACGAGCAGTACTTC,CVSSLVGYEQYF
NA,TRBV4-3,15,TRBJ2-3,NA,TGCGCCAGCAGCCAAGATCTGGGGGGAACAGCTACGCAGTATTTT,CASSQDLGGTATQYF
NA,TRBV4-2,16,TRBJ2-3,NA,TGTGCCAGCAGCCAAGAGCCGCCGCCGAGCACAGATACGCAGTATTTT,CASSQEPPPSTDTQYF
TRBD2,TRBV7-9,15,TRBJ2-3,once,TGTGCCAGCAGCCACGGGACTACCTTCACAGATACGCAGTATTTT,CASSHGTTFTDTQYF